This TCR beta chain was captured in a study of human T cells and chemical hapten exposure. Study-wide context: Per-sample variation in TCR yield stemmed mainly from small pooled library volume differences. Study results and caveats: Donors, who had alopecia, may show an immune response that differs from healthy people's.

One entry per CDR3 protein results from TCRdb running MiXCR on the RACE reads. The sample lists approximately 340,000 distinct CDR3 sequences; around 6.9% were seen once. This CDR3 is 15 amino acids long. Germline V gene sequence: CDR1 KGHSH, CDR2 LQKENI. V trimming: 3 bases; J trimming: 4 bases; junction bases outside the gene matches: 6. As for time point: patch test 1, 2 weeks after DPC sensitization. Treatment indicated: therapeutic diphenylcyclopropenone sensitization with weekly scalp DPC. For this clonotype: Antigen unknown.

The receptor was derived from a woman between 18 and 29 years old with alopecia areata. Some clones in this sample may be carry-over from other donors' samples. This specimen consisted of whole blood, obtained in connection with sensitization to the hapten diphenylcyclopropenone (DPC). The chain uses TRBV18 and TRBJ1-1; 9 bases map to TRBD1. Written as DNA, the CDR3 is TGTGCCAGCTCACCGCGGACAGGGGTAGCCACTGAAGCTTTCTTT. It codes for CASSPRTGVATEAFF.